The entry below gives a single T cell receptor (beta chain) sequence along with its context. Its target is unknown. The data belong to a study of identifying expanded T cells in peripheral blood. Overall study results and limits: Approximately 1.2 clones differed between technical replicates, versus approximately 16 and 20 over time.

There are 19 residues in the CDR3. TCRdb keeps only in-frame clones here, not all; method: immunoSEQ multiplex PCR. The sample lists more than 85,000 clones; around 89% were seen once. During the collection period, no donor immune events like infections were recorded. The source is a person aged 18 to 75 in good health. This chain connects TRBV21-1 to TRBJ2-2; the table's D call, TRBD2, was not checked against the DNA. TRBV21-1 is described as a pseudogene. Input material: blood. DNA of the CDR3: TGTGCCAGCAGCAAAGAGGGACTAGCGGGAGAAAGTTACACCGGGGAGCTGTTTTTT. This encodes CASSKEGLAGESYTGELFF.